What follows are 21 T cell receptor beta chains derived from one specimen sequenced in a study of T-cell memory formation after mild COVID-19. TCRdb independently ran MiXCR on the 5' RACE reads; one entry per CDR3 protein. In the table there are roughly 380,000 distinct CDR3 sequences, approximately 27% of which are singletons. The source material was PBMCs or a T cell subset sorted from them (not recorded which). These receptors all stem from an adult woman who had mild COVID-19 (a few samples of this study predate the infection). Cell type and time point are not known.

The V and J genes are TRBV12-3 or TRBV12-4 and TRBJ1-1; D is possibly TRBD1 (5 bases). V gave up 1 base and J gave up 4 bases, with 10 bases separating them. This CDR3 has 14 amino acids. The CDR3 coding sequence is TGTGCCAGCAGTTTAGAAAGACAGAGCACTGAAGCTTTCTTT. Translating it yields CASSLERQSTEAFF.

This clonotype was counted between two and nine times. The chain is built from TRBV2 and TRBJ1-1; no clear D gene. From germline, CDR1 is SNHLY and CDR2 FYNNEI. The CDR3 is 13 residues long. The V end was cut by 7 bases, the J end by 0 bases, with 9 bases between. DNA for the CDR3: TGTGCCAGCATTTCCGACGTGAACACTGAAGCTTTCTTT. It is translated as CASISDVNTEAFF.

J is TRBJ1-2 and V is TRBV7-8, with D unresolved. From germline, CDR1 is SGHVS and CDR2 FQNEAQ. The length of the CDR3 is 15 residues. Trimming left V 2 bases short and J 4 bases short, with 14 bases between. The CDR3 DNA follows: TGTGCCAGCAGCTTATCTGGTGCAGGCATCTATGGCTACACCTTC. Protein sequence: CASSLSGAGIYGYTF.

This clonotype was observed a few times. The chain recombines TRBV9 with TRBJ1-1, with a tentative D call TRBD1 (5 bases). Germline CDR1 is SGDLS and CDR2 is YYNGEE. V dropped 0 bases and J dropped 3 bases, with 12 bases sitting between them. This CDR3 has 15 residues. The CDR3 DNA reads as TGTGCCAGCAGCGTAGGCGGGGGTGTGGACACTGAAGCTTTCTTT. Translated, it gives CASSVGGGVDTEAFF.

V and J are TRBV2 and TRBJ2-5; the match to TRBD2 covers 8 bases. CDR1 is SNHLY and CDR2 is FYNNEI in the germline V gene. The CDR3 has 14 amino acids. V trimming: 5 bases; J trimming: 5 bases; junction bases outside the gene matches: 7. The CDR3 DNA sequence: TGTGCCAGCAGTTGGACGGGGGGGCCCGAGACCCAGTACTTC. It yields the protein CASSWTGGPETQYF.

The rearrangement links TRBV10-3 to TRBJ2-2, with D hard to call. V lost 5 bases to trimming and J lost 7 bases, with 5 bases between them. The CDR3 covers 11 residues. Germline CDR1 and CDR2: ENHRY and SYGVKD. CDR3 coding DNA: TGTGCCATCAGTCCAGACGGGGAGCTGTTTTTT. Amino acids: CAISPDGELFF.

This clonotype was observed a handful of times. The chain links TRBV7-3 to TRBJ1-1, with TRBD1 matching 11 bases. V lost 4 bases, J lost 3 bases, and 4 bases stayed unmatched. The CDR3 spans 15 residues. Germline V CDR1 and CDR2: SGHTA, FQGTGA. The CDR3 loop reads CASSSGQGADTEAFF. For the CDR3, the DNA is TGTGCCAGCAGCTCCGGACAGGGGGCGGACACTGAAGCTTTCTTT.

The chain uses TRBV7-9 and TRBJ2-2, with D maybe TRBD2 (6 bases). V gave up 3 bases and J gave up 2 bases, with 22 bases separating them. Looked up from germline, CDR1 is SEHNR and CDR2 is FQNEAQ (reference sequence). This CDR3 is 19 amino acids long. The CDR3 DNA is TGTGCCAGCAGCTTCGGAAAACCGACTAGATTGACTAACACCGGGGAGCTGTTTTTT. Its protein product is CASSFGKPTRLTNTGELFF.

This clonotype was detected only a few times. This chain links TRBV5-1 with TRBJ1-1; TRBD1 matches 7 bases. Trimming removed 0 bases from V and 7 bases from J; junction bases left unmatched: 6. Germline V CDR1 and CDR2: SGHRS, YFSETQ. CDR3 length: 14 amino acids. The DNA for the CDR3 is TGCGCCAGCAGCTTGGGACAGGGAAACCATGAAGCTTTCTTT. Its translation: CASSLGQGNHEAFF. Combining the CDR3 with reference TRBV5-1 and TRBJ1-1 gives the whole variable domain KAGVTQTPRYLIKTRGQQVTLSCSPISGHRSVSWYQQTPGQGLQFLFEYFSETQRNKGNFPGRFSGRQFSNSRSEMNVSTLELGDSALYLCASSLGQGNHEAFFGQGTRLTVV.

In its sample, this clonotype was seen many times. The rearrangement uses TRBV20-1 and TRBJ2-1, with D perhaps TRBD1 (5 bases). Germline lookup yields CDR1 DFQATT and CDR2 SNEGSKA (reference sequence). The length of the CDR3 is 15 residues. V dropped 0 bases and J dropped 3 bases, with 12 bases sitting between them. The CDR3 region has the DNA TGCAGTGCTAGAGATGCCTTCACAGGCTACAATGAGCAGTTCTTC. It specifies CSARDAFTGYNEQFF.

The V and J genes are TRBV12-3 or TRBV12-4 and TRBJ2-3; D may be TRBD1 (7 bases). Between the trimmed V and J ends, which lost 10 bases and 0 bases, there was a span of 20 bases. The CDR3 spans 16 residues. CDR3 amino acids: CATDRQGGTSTDTQYF. The CDR3 nucleotides read TGTGCCACCGACCGCCAGGGGGGAACTAGCACAGATACGCAGTATTTT.

This clonotype was detected ten times or more. V and J are TRBV7-9 and TRBJ2-1, with 7 positions matching TRBD2. Per germline, CDR1 SEHNR and CDR2 FQNEAQ (reference sequence). The CDR3 length is 14 residues. Trimming removed 5 bases from V and 5 bases from J; junction bases left unmatched: 6. In nucleotides, the CDR3 is TGTGCCAGCAGCCCTAGCGGAATGGACAATGAGCAGTTCTTC. This translates into CASSPSGMDNEQFF.

V and J are TRBV4-3 and TRBJ2-3; 9 bases fit TRBD2. The length of the CDR3 is 18 residues. The V gene's germline CDR1 is LGHNA and CDR2 YSLEER. V trimming: 0 bases; J trimming: 4 bases; junction bases outside the gene matches: 11. CDR3 residues: CASSQDHEREVGADTQYF. In DNA form, the CDR3 reads TGCGCCAGCAGCCAAGATCACGAGCGGGAGGTTGGAGCAGATACGCAGTATTTT.

The rearrangement links TRBV29-1 to TRBJ1-1; unclear D gene. The V and J ends lost 4 bases and 1 base respectively, with 10 bases between them. Germline CDR1 SQVTM, CDR2 ANQGSEA. There are 13 residues in the CDR3. The CDR3 is CSVVAQANTEAFF. Written as DNA, the CDR3 is TGCAGCGTTGTTGCTCAGGCGAACACTGAAGCTTTCTTT.

This clonotype showed up just a few times. This sequence joins TRBV7-8 and TRBJ2-3, with D possibly TRBD1 on 6 matching bases. The V gene's germline CDR1 is SGHVS and CDR2 FQNEAQ. V dropped 4 bases and J dropped 0 bases, with 17 bases sitting between them. The CDR3 contains 17 residues. This CDR3 reads CASSSPQGWVSTDTQYF. DNA for the CDR3: TGTGCCAGCAGCTCTCCTCAGGGGTGGGTTAGCACAGATACGCAGTATTTT.

The gene calls are TRBV4-2 and TRBJ1-3; D call uncertain. The CDR3 runs 18 residues. With 0 bases removed from V and 2 bases from J, the gap between germline ends came to 17 bases. The germline CDR1 and CDR2 sequences are LGHNA and YNFKEQ. The chain's CDR3 is CASSQEQGSQSAGNTIYF. The CDR3 DNA is TGTGCCAGCAGCCAAGAGCAAGGAAGCCAGTCAGCTGGAAACACCATATATTTT.

The chain has TRBV29-1 and TRBJ2-3, with 12 bases matching TRBD2. J lost 2 bases, V lost 4 bases, and 4 bases had no gene match. The CDR3 contains 15 residues. Germline CDR1 SQVTM, CDR2 ANQGSEA. The DNA for the CDR3 is TGCAGCGTTGGGAGACTAGCGGGGGACACAGATACGCAGTATTTT. Translation: CSVGRLAGDTDTQYF.

J is TRBJ2-5 and V is TRBV6-2 or TRBV6-3; 14 positions agree with TRBD2. Germline V gives CDR1 MNHEY, CDR2 SVGEGT. The junction had 15 bases not matched to a gene; V was cut back by 5 bases and J by 4 bases. The CDR3 spans 19 residues. Written as DNA, the CDR3 is TGTGCCAGCAGTCGACCGCGACTAGCGGGAGGGCCAAGTTTAGAGACCCAGTACTTC. Translation: CASSRPRLAGGPSLETQYF.

The chain employs TRBV12-3 or TRBV12-4 and TRBJ1-2, with TRBD1 matching 8 bases. The CDR3 has 13 amino acids. V was clipped by 6 bases and J by 5 bases; unmatched bases: 5. The CDR3 region has the DNA TGTGCCAGCAGACCTACAGGGGGATATGGCTACACCTTC. It translates to CASRPTGGYGYTF.

This clonotype was seen a handful of times. The chain joins TRBV9 to TRBJ2-7, with 8 bases fitting TRBD1. V lost 3 bases to trimming and J lost 8 bases; unmatched junction nucleotides: 4. Germline CDR1 SGDLS, CDR2 YYNGEE. This CDR3 spans 12 amino acids. The CDR3: CASSGRTGKQYF. The CDR3 DNA follows: TGTGCCAGCAGCGGACGGACAGGGAAGCAGTACTTC. Full variable domain (remainder filled in from reference TRBV9 and TRBJ2-7): DSGVTQTPKHLITATGQRVTLRCSPRSGDLSVYWYQQSLDQGLQFLIQYYNGEERAKGNILERFSAQQFPDLHSELNLSSLELGDSALYFCASSGRTGKQYFGPGTRLTVT.

This clonotype was detected a few times. This rearrangement joins TRBV12-3 or TRBV12-4 to TRBJ1-2; 10 bases agree with TRBD1. The CDR3 extends over 14 amino acids. Trimming cost V 6 bases and J 4 bases; bases outside gene matches: 5. In nucleotides, the CDR3 is TGTGCCAGCAGCTTGACAGGGGGCCGCTATGGCTACACCTTC. It yields the protein CASSLTGGRYGYTF.